Each of the 22 T cell receptor beta chains below was sequenced from the same sample in a study of blood T cell repertoires in COVID-19. Generated by immunoSEQ multiplex PCR, the TCRdb table keeps only in-frame clones and is missing some. Of 210,000 or so clones in the sample, around 84% were seen once. The sequencing input was peripheral blood. The receptor source for this set is a human donor in a cohort sampled during active COVID-19.

V and J are TRBV7-8 and TRBJ1-2; D is possibly TRBD1 (5 bases). The CDR3 covers 14 residues. Trimming shortened V by 5 bases and J by 4 bases, and 14 bases separated the two germline ends. The V gene's germline CDR1 is SGHVS and CDR2 FQNEAQ. The CDR3 is CASSEGAAVYGYTF. As DNA, the CDR3 is TGTGCCAGCAGCGAAGGGGCGGCTGTCTATGGCTACACCTTC.

This chain links TRBV2 with TRBJ1-2, with 8 bases lining up with TRBD1. Germline V lookup: CDR1 SNHLY, CDR2 FYNNEI. The trim removed 2 bases at V and 1 base at J, leaving 9 bases unmatched. The CDR3 contains 17 residues. DNA for the CDR3: TGTGCCAGCAGTGAACGGGACAGGACTTGGATTAACTATGGCTACACCTTC. It specifies CASSERDRTWINYGYTF.

This chain links TRBV6-1 with TRBJ1-2, with TRBD1 identical over 8 bases. Germline CDR1 is MNHNS and CDR2 is SASEGT. After removal of 4 bases from V and 4 bases from J, the junction contained 11 bases not matched to a gene. The length of the CDR3 is 16 residues. The CDR3 nucleotides are TGTGCCAGCAGTGGGCGGACAGGGAATGAAGGCTATGGCTACACCTTC. Its protein is CASSGRTGNEGYGYTF.

V usage is TRBV19 and J usage is TRBJ2-1; 7 nucleotides match TRBD2. CDR1 is LNHDA and CDR2 is SQIVND in the germline V gene (reference sequence). The CDR3 spans 13 residues. Germline trimming cut 4 bases from V and 10 bases from J; bases unmatched to any gene: 7. CDR3 amino acids: CASSSGSSGEQFF. The CDR3 nucleotides read TGTGCCAGTAGTAGCGGGAGTAGTGGAGAGCAGTTCTTC.

V is TRBV7-9 and J is TRBJ2-5, with D perhaps matching TRBD2 (5 bases). Trimming removed 2 bases at V and 7 bases at J, with 11 bases between. Germline V gene data show CDR1 as SEHNR and CDR2 as FQNEAQ (reference sequence). The CDR3 runs to 13 residues. CDR3 in DNA: TGTGCCAGCAGCTTAAATATAGCGTGGACCCAGTACTTC. It yields the protein CASSLNIAWTQYF. Together with reference TRBV7-9 and TRBJ2-5, the CDR3 gives the full variable domain: DTGVSQNPRHKITKRGQNVTFRCDPISEHNRLYWYRQTLGQGPEFLTYFQNEAQLEKSRLLSDRFSAERPKGSFSTLEIQRTEQGDSAMYLCASSLNIAWTQYFGPGTRLLVL.

The CDR3 loop is CASSDLTSESREEQYF. In nucleotides, the CDR3 is TGTGCCAGCAGTGATTTAACCAGCGAAAGTCGGGAGGAGCAGTACTTC. The chain uses TRBV25-1 and TRBJ2-7; D possibly corresponds to TRBD2 (6 bases). Trimming removed 3 bases at V and 7 bases at J, with 22 bases between. Germline lookup yields CDR1 MGHDK and CDR2 SYGVNS. The CDR3 length is 16 residues.

The sample holds one count of this clone. This chain connects TRBV29-1 to TRBJ2-3; D is perhaps TRBD1 (5 bases). Germline values: CDR1 SQVTM, CDR2 ANQGSEA. V was clipped by 5 bases and J by 4 bases, with 10 bases between them. CDR3 length equals 12 residues. The CDR3 DNA sequence: TGCAGCGTTAGGCAGGGCTCAGATACGCAGTATTTT. It codes for CSVRQGSDTQYF.

About this clone itself: A much larger clone is a single base away; this may be a read error. Other DNA variants within this sample encode the same CDR3. The chain carries TRBV18 and TRBJ2-5, with 8 nucleotides matching TRBD1. This CDR3 has 13 residues. J gave up 3 bases and V 3 bases, and 0 bases lay outside the gene matches. Germline CDR1 KGHSH, CDR2 LQKENI. CDR3: CASSPGQEETQYF. The DNA for the CDR3 is TGTGCCAGCTCACCGGGACAGGAAGAGACCCAGTACTTC.

CDR3 sequence: CASRSPAGPEKLFF. CDR3 bases: TGCGCCAGCAGATCCCCGGCAGGGCCTGAAAAACTGTTTTTT. The chain combines TRBV5-1 with TRBJ1-4; D possibly corresponds to TRBD1 (5 bases). Trimming took 5 bases from V and 7 from J, leaving 15 bases between them. The CDR3 covers 14 residues. Per the germline V gene, CDR1 is SGHRS and CDR2 is YFSETQ.

The chain's CDR3 is CASSEWGVQETQYF. The CDR3 DNA follows: TGTGCCAGCAGTGAATGGGGAGTCCAAGAGACCCAGTACTTC. The gene calls are TRBV6-1 and TRBJ2-5; D perhaps matches TRBD2 (5 bases). Germline loops: CDR1 MNHNS, CDR2 SASEGT. Deletions cut 2 bases from V and 1 base from J, with 8 bases between. CDR3 size: 14 residues.

The V call is TRBV29-1, the J call TRBJ2-7; D gene unclear. V dropped 0 bases and J dropped 2 bases, with 11 bases sitting between them. The CDR3 has 14 residues. CDR1 and CDR2 from the germline V gene are SQVTM and ANQGSEA. CDR3 region: CSVEERSDTYEQYF. CDR3 in DNA: TGCAGCGTTGAAGAGAGGAGCGATACCTACGAGCAGTACTTC.

The rearrangement links TRBV5-1 to TRBJ2-1; 8 bases are a match to TRBD2. Germline V gene sequence: CDR1 SGHRS, CDR2 YFSETQ. The CDR3 has 14 amino acids. The ends lost 7 bases at V and 1 base at J; junction bases unmatched: 4. CDR3 nucleotide sequence: TGCGCCAGCCAGTTAGCGGGGTCCTACAATGAGCAGTTCTTC. It yields the protein CASQLAGSYNEQFF.

This clone was seen a few times. J is TRBJ2-7 and V is TRBV19, with 11 bases lining up with TRBD2. The CDR3 has 16 residues. The V and J ends lost 10 bases and 5 bases, in that order; junction bases with no gene match: 16. Looked up from germline, CDR1 is LNHDA and CDR2 is SQIVND (reference sequence). The CDR3 DNA reads as TGTGCCAACACCAGGACTAGCGGGCAAGAGGGGAACGAGCAGTACGTC. It translates to CANTRTSGQEGNEQYV.

The V call is TRBV7-9, the J call TRBJ2-2; TRBD2 matches 7 bases. The V segment lost 2 bases and the J segment 6 bases; nucleotides outside the gene matches: 6. CDR1 is SEHNR and CDR2 is FQNEAQ in the germline V gene (reference sequence). This CDR3 is 15 amino acids long. Written as DNA, the CDR3 is TGTGCCAGCAGCTTATCCGGACTAGGGTCCGGGGAGCTGTTTTTT. Its translation is CASSLSGLGSGELFF.

This clone was seen just once. This chain uses TRBV5-1 with TRBJ2-7; maybe TRBD2 (6 bases). V was cut by 1 base and J by 2 bases, with 10 bases left in between. CDR3 length: 14 amino acids. Germline CDR1 is SGHRS and CDR2 is YFSETQ. The CDR3 nucleotides are TGCGCCAGCAGCTTGACGTCTAGCGCCTACGAGCAGTACTTC. As protein: CASSLTSSAYEQYF.

The chain links TRBV12-3 or TRBV12-4 to TRBJ1-4, with no clear D. With 3 bases removed from V and 6 bases from J, the gap between germline ends came to 8 bases. This CDR3 contains 13 residues. The CDR3 sequence is CASSFWEYEKLFF. For the CDR3, the DNA is TGTGCCAGCAGTTTTTGGGAGTATGAAAAACTGTTTTTT.

The chain combines TRBV4-1 with TRBJ2-6; possibly TRBD1 for D (6 bases). The CDR3 extends over 14 amino acids. Germline CDR1 MGHRA, CDR2 YSYEKL. V shed 6 bases and J shed 4 bases, with 10 bases lying between them. The CDR3 is CASSTGPGANVLTF. CDR3 bases: TGCGCCAGCAGTACAGGGCCCGGGGCCAACGTCCTGACTTTC.

The chain joins TRBV11-1 to TRBJ2-7; 9 nucleotides align to TRBD1. V lost 3 bases, J lost 7 bases, and 10 bases stayed unmatched. There are 15 residues in the CDR3. Looked up from germline, CDR1 is SGHAT and CDR2 is FQDESV (reference sequence). CDR3 coding DNA: TGTGCCAGCAGCTTGAACGGGGACAGGGATGGGGAGCAGTACGTC. It translates to CASSLNGDRDGEQYV.

This clone showed up just a few times. V gene TRBV9 combines with J gene TRBJ1-1, with D maybe TRBD1 (6 bases). The V gene's germline CDR1 is SGDLS and CDR2 YYNGEE. The CDR3 totals 15 residues. Trimming left V 4 bases short and J 1 base short, with 14 bases between. CDR3 sequence reads: CASSLNPDRNTEAFF. In DNA form, the CDR3 reads TGTGCCAGCAGCTTAAACCCGGACAGGAACACTGAAGCTTTCTTT.

The chain couples TRBV19 to TRBJ2-5; D may be TRBD1 (6 bases). Germline CDR1 reads LNHDA; CDR2 reads SQIVND (reference sequence). V dropped 9 bases and J dropped 5 bases, with 22 bases sitting between them. The CDR3 sequence is 15 residues long. CDR3 sequence (DNA): TGTGCCAGCCAGAATCATTACAGGGTAATGGAGACCCAGTACTTC. Translating it yields CASQNHYRVMETQYF.

The rearrangement joins TRBV30 to TRBJ2-3; 11 positions agree with TRBD2. Germline V gene lookup returns CDR1 GTSNPN and CDR2 SVGIG (reference sequence). The CDR3 is 15 amino acids. The V and J ends lost 1 base and 4 bases, in that order; junction bases with no gene match: 4. The CDR3 protein is CAWSALAGVPDTQYF. DNA of the CDR3: TGTGCCTGGAGTGCACTAGCGGGAGTTCCAGATACGCAGTATTTT.

The chain combines TRBV28 with TRBJ1-3; a possible D gene is TRBD1 (6 bases). The CDR3 length is 13 residues. Trimming took off 8 bases at V and 3 bases at J, with 11 bases between the two ends. In germline, CDR1 is MDHEN, CDR2 SYDVKM. CDR3 sequence reads: CASGGPLGNTIYF. In DNA form, the CDR3 reads TGTGCCAGCGGGGGCCCCCTTGGAAACACCATATATTTT.